Below, 3 T cell receptor beta chains from the same sample are listed, as sequenced in a study of blood T cell repertoires in COVID-19 (dated by TCRdb to 2018 to 2021). Receptor libraries were prepared by the immunoSEQ multiplex PCR assay. In its TCRdb copy, this immuneACCESS table keeps in-frame sequences only and misses some clones. Where compared with another copy, unresolved V genes explain less than half of these, and the others have no known cause. The sample yields about 350,000 clones; roughly 86% were counted once. Over 0.9% of the sample comes from the top ten. The sample comprised PBMCs or T cells enriched from blood (not recorded which). These receptors originate from a woman in her 30s who had been exposed to COVID-19.

This clone showed up just once. The CDR3 spells CASSPGGVTDTQYF. Written as DNA, the CDR3 is TGTGCCAGCAGCCCCGGGGGGGTCACAGATACGCAGTATTTT. The chain employs TRBV3-1 (or the pseudogene TRBV3-2) and TRBJ2-3; TRBD2 matches at 8 bases. Trimming at V came to 4 bases and at J to 2 bases, leaving 2 bases not matched to a gene. The germline CDR1 and CDR2 sequences are LGHDT and YNNKEL (reference sequence). CDR3 length: 14 residues.

The CDR3 bases are TGCGCCAGCAGCTTGGAGCGCGGGGGCTTAGGCTACACCTTC. It specifies CASSLERGGLGYTF. The chain has TRBV5-1 and TRBJ1-2; perhaps TRBD1 as D (6 bases). The V gene lost 0 bases and the J gene lost 8 bases, with 14 bases spanning the gap. Germline CDR1 reads SGHRS; CDR2 reads YFSETQ. This CDR3 is built from 14 residues.

The genes are TRBV9 and TRBJ2-1; 8 bases are a match to TRBD2. CDR1 and CDR2 (germline): SGDLS, YYNGEE. After removal of 4 bases from V and 3 bases from J, the junction contained 12 bases not matched to a gene. The CDR3 contains 17 residues. The CDR3 sequence: CASSLTAGARNYNEQFF. CDR3 nucleotide sequence: TGTGCCAGCAGCTTGACAGCGGGGGCAAGAAACTACAATGAGCAGTTCTTC.